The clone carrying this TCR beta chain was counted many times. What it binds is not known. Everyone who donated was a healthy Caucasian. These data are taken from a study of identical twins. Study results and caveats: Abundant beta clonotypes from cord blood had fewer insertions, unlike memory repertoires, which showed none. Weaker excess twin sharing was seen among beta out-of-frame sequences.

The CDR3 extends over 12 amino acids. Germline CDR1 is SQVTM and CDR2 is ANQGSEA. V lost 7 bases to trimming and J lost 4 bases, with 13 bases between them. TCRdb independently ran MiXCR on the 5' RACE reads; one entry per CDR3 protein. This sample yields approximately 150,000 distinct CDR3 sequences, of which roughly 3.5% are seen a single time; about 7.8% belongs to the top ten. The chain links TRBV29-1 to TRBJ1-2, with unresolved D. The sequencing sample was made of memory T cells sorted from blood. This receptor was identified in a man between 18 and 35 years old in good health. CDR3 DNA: TGCAGCGCCTGCAACTCGTTCTATGGCTACACCTTC. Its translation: CSACNSFYGYTF.